Below, one T cell receptor beta chain is given with its context. This clonotype was recorded a few times. Its antigen remains unidentified. No base qualities exist here, and no much larger clone lies one base off it. The data are from a study of T-cell memory formation after mild COVID-19 listed by TCRdb under 2021. Turning to the overall study: Most TCR sequence clusters were specific to one of the two donors. In a couple of donors, T-cell clones that expanded and contracted after mild COVID-19 were followed by sequencing TCRalpha and TCRbeta repertoires longitudinally. Two young, previously healthy adult volunteers, one female and one male, were included in the cohort. Findings and caveats that apply to the study as a whole: Only a couple of mild cases were covered by the study, and larger cohorts that include severe cases with pre-infection samples were considered necessary. Some responding clones were detected in pre-infection memory, suggesting pre-existing cross-reactive memory T cells joined the SARS-CoV-2 response. Balanced CD4/CD8 phenotypes were observed for clones contracting from day 15 to 85, whereas a bias towards CD4+ was observed for a second wave of clones expanding from day 15 to 37. The second-wave clones that peaked on day 37 were not confirmed to be SARS-CoV-2 specific. Contracting CD4+ clones appeared mostly in the CM and EM memory subsets, whereas CD8+ clones were enriched in EMRA.

Sequenced on an Illumina NovaSeq 6000. TCRalpha and TCRbeta cDNA libraries were constructed by 5'RACE with constant-segment primers, with sample barcodes and unique molecular identifiers being introduced. Trizol reagent was used to extract RNA from every sample. Library amplification was performed in two PCR steps, and a second sample barcode and Illumina TruSeq adapters were introduced in the second step. Sequencing of libraries was performed on an Illumina NovaSeq with 2 x 150 bp paired-end reads. Under the source paper's analysis protocol: The reads were demultiplexed and collapsed into UMI-guided consensus sequences using migec v1.2.7. Using mixcr v2.1.11, the UMI consensuses were aligned to TRA and TRB V and J templates and assembled into clonotypes. A clonotype was counted as expanded or contracted only if both edgeR and NoisET called the change significant, with noise models trained on biological replicates. For edgeR calls, the thresholds were a false discovery rate-adjusted p below 0.01 and a log2 fold-change of 1. As an exploratory analysis of dynamics, max-normalized trajectories of the 1000 most abundant clonotypes were examined by PCA with hierarchical clustering. The CD4 or CD8 phenotype of responding clones was assigned using the separately sequenced CD4+ and CD8+ repertoires. Clones were called with MiXCR by TCRdb after fastp trimmed the public reads at Q25, and only in-frame beta chains were retained. Here each entry gathers all rows of one CDR3 protein and keeps the most common genes and DNA. The V and J calls here are based on TCRdb, not the publication. This sample is represented by over 120,000 distinct CDR3 sequences; about 6% of them were singletons. The biggest ten clones account for around 2% of the sample.

Ficoll-Paque density gradient centrifugation was the method used to isolate PBMCs. This receptor was taken from an adult woman who had mild COVID-19 (a few samples of this study predate the infection). The sample titles of this study are shuffled in the database, so cell type and time point are left out; the donor was told from shared clones. Sequenced sample: PBMCs or a T cell subset sorted from them (not recorded which).

The DNA reads as follows: TGTGCCAGCAGCGCCCGGACAGGGGGTGAGCAGTTCTTC. Translated, it reads CASSARTGGEQFF. This chain joins TRBV7-3 to TRBJ2-1, with 10 bases matching TRBD1. V is pruned by 5 bases and J by 9 bases, leaving 4 bases of the junction without a gene match. From its cysteine to its phenylalanine, the CDR3 spans 13 amino acids. Only the CDR3 DNA is retained, 39 bases long and in frame from the first base. Looking up the germline V gene yields CDR1 SGHTA and CDR2 FQGTGA.